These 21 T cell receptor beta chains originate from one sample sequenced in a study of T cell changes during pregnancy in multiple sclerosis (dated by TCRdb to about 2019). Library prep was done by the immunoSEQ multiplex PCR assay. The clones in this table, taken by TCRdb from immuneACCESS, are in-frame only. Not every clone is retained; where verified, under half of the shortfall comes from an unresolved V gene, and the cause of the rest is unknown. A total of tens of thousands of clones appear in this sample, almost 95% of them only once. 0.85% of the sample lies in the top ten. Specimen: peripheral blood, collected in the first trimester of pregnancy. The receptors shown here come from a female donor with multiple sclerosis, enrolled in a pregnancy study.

The CDR3 region is CASSRQGPANTGELFF. As DNA, the CDR3 is TGTGCCAGTAGCCGACAGGGGCCTGCGAACACCGGGGAGCTGTTTTTT. This rearrangement joins TRBV19 to TRBJ2-2, with 8 nucleotides matching TRBD1. CDR3 length: 16 residues. With 6 bases clipped from V and 0 bases from J, the junction kept 6 bases outside the gene matches. CDR1 LNHDA and CDR2 SQIVND come from the germline V gene (reference sequence).

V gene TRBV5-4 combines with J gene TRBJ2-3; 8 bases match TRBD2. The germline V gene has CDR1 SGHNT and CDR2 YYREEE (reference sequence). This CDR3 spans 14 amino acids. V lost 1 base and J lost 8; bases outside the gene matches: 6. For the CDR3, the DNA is TGTGCCAGCAGCTTGTCGACTAGCGATTTTACGCAGTATTTT. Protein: CASSLSTSDFTQYF. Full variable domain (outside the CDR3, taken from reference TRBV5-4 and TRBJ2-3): ETGVTQSPTHLIKTRGQQVTLRCSSQSGHNTVSWYQQALGQGPQFIFQYYREEENGRGNFPPRFSGLQFPNYSSELNVNALELDDSALYLCASSLSTSDFTQYFGPGTRLTVL.

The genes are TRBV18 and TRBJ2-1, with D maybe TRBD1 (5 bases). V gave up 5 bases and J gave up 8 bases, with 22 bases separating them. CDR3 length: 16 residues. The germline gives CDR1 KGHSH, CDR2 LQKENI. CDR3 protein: CASSSKPGAGWHEQFF. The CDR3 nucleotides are TGTGCCAGCTCATCAAAACCTGGGGCAGGGTGGCATGAGCAGTTCTTC.

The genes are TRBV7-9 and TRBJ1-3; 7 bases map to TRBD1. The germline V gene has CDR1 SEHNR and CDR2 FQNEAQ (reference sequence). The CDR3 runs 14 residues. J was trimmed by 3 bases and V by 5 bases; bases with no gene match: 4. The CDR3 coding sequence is TGTGCCAGCAGCCCCTGGGACAGTGGAAACACCATATATTTT. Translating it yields CASSPWDSGNTIYF.

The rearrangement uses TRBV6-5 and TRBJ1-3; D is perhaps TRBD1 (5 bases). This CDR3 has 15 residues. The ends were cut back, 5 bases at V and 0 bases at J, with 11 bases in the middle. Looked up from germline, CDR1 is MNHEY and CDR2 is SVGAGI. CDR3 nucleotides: TGTGCCAGCAGTCCGACAGCGCACTCTGGAAACACCATATATTTT. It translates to CASSPTAHSGNTIYF.

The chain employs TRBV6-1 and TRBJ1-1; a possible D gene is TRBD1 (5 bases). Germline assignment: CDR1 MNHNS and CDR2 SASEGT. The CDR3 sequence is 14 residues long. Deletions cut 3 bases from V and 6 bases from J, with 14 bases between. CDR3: CASSEGGNGAEAFF. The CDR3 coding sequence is TGTGCCAGCAGTGAGGGGGGGAACGGAGCTGAAGCTTTCTTT.

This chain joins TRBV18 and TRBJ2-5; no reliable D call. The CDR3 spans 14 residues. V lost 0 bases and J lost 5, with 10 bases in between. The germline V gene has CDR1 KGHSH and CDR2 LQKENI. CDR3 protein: CASSPPSQWETQYF. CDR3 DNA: TGTGCCAGCTCACCACCGTCCCAGTGGGAGACCCAGTACTTC.

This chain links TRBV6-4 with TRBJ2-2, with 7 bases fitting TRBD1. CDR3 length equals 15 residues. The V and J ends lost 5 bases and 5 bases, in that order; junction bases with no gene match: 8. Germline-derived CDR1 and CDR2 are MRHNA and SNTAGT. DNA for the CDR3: TGTGCCAGCAGTCCACAGGGGACCCATACCGGGGAGCTGTTTTTT. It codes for CASSPQGTHTGELFF.

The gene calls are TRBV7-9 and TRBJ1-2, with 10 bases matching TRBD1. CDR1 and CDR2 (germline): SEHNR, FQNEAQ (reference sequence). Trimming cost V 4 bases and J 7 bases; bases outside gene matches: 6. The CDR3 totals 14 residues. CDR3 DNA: TGTGCCAGCAGCTCGGGACAGGGGTACGGTGGCTACACCTTC. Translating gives CASSSGQGYGGYTF.

DNA of the CDR3: TGTGCCAGCAGCTTACAAATACCGGGCACTGAAGCTTTCTTT. Its protein is CASSLQIPGTEAFF. The chain uses TRBV7-2 and TRBJ1-1; D uncertain. Trimming shortened V by 2 bases and J by 4 bases, and 11 bases separated the two germline ends. Looked up from germline, CDR1 is SGHTA and CDR2 is FQGNSA. This CDR3 has 14 amino acids.

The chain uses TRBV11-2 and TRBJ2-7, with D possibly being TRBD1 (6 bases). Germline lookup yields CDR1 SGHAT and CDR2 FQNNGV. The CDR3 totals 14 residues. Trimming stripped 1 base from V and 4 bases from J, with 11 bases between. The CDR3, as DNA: TGTGCCAGCAGCTTAGGCCCAGGGGCGTACGAGCAGTACTTC. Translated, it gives CASSLGPGAYEQYF.

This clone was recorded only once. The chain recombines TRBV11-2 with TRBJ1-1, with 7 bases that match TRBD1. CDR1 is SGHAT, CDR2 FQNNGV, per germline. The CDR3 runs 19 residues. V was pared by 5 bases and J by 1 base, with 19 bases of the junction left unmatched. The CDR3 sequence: CASSRGTVPLPTANTEAFF. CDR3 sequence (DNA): TGTGCCAGCAGCAGGGGGACAGTCCCCCTACCCACCGCGAACACTGAAGCTTTCTTT.

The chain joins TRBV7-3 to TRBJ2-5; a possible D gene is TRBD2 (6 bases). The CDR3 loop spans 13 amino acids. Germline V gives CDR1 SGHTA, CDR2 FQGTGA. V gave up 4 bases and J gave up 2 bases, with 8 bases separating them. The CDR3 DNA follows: TGTGCCAGCAGCTCCGGGACTCAAGAGACCCAGTACTTC. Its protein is CASSSGTQETQYF.

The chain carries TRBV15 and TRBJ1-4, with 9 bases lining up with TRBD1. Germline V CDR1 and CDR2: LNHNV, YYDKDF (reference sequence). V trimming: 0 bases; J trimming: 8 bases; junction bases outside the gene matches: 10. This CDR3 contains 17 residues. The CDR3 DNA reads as TGTGCCACCAGCAGAGATTTGGGTCCCGGGACAGGGGAAAAACTGTTTTTT. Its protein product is CATSRDLGPGTGEKLFF.

The CDR3 spells CASSIGRGTVTLYGYTF. The CDR3 DNA sequence: TGTGCCAGTAGTATAGGACGGGGAACCGTGACCCTCTATGGCTACACCTTC. The chain links TRBV19 to TRBJ1-2; no reliable D call. V lost 1 base and J lost 4, with 19 bases in between. CDR1 is LNHDA, CDR2 SQIVND, per germline (reference sequence). The CDR3 loop spans 17 amino acids.

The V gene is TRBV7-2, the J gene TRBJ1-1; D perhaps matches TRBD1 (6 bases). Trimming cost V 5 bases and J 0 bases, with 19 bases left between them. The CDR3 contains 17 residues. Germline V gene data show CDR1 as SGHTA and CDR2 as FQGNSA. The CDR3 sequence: CASSLVTGGVMNTEAFF. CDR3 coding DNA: TGTGCCAGCAGCCTAGTTACGGGGGGCGTCATGAACACTGAAGCTTTCTTT.

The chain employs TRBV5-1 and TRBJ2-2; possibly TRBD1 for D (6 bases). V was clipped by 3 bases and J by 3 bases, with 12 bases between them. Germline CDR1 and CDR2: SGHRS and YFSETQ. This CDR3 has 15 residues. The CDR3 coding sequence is TGCGCCAGCAGCTGGCTTGGGGGCGACACCGGGGAGCTGTTTTTT. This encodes CASSWLGGDTGELFF.

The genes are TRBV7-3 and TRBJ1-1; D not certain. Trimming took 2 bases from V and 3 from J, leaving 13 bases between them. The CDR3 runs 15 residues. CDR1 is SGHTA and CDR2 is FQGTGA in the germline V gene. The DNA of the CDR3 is TGTGCCAGCAGCTTAGGAGGGCCTGGGTACACTGAAGCTTTCTTT. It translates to CASSLGGPGYTEAFF.

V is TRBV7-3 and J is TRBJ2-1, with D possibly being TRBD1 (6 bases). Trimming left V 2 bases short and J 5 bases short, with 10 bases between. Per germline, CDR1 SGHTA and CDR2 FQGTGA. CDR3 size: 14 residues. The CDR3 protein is CASSLGPGDNEQFF. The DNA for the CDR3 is TGTGCCAGCAGCTTAGGTCCAGGGGACAATGAGCAGTTCTTC.

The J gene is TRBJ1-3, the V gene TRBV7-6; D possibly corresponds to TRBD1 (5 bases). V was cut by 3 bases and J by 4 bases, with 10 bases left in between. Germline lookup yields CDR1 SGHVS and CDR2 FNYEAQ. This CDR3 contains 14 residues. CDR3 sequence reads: CASSFPGVGNTIYF. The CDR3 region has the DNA TGTGCCAGCAGCTTTCCGGGGGTCGGAAACACCATATATTTT.

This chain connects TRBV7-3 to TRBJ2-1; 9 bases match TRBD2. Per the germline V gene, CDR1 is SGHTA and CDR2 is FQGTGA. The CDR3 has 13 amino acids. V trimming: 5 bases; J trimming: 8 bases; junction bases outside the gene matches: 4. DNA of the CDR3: TGTGCCAGCAGCAGCGGGGGGAAGGATGAGCAGTTCTTC. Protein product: CASSSGGKDEQFF.